Below, 24 T cell receptor beta chains from the same sample are listed, as sequenced in a study of cytotoxic CD8 clonotypes in ibrutinib-treated CLL. Using immunoSEQ multiplex PCR, the repertoire was profiled, and TCRdb retains in-frame clones only, with some absent. The sample consists of around 70,000 clones, about nine tenths of them appearing once. The sample here was PBMCs, taken after 12 months of ibrutinib treatment. The source of these receptors is a human donor with chronic lymphocytic leukemia.

In this sample, this clone turned up a few times. This sequence joins TRBV19 and TRBJ1-1; a weak D match, TRBD1 (5 bases). CDR3 length equals 13 residues. Germline values: CDR1 LNHDA, CDR2 SQIVND (reference sequence). Trimming took off 6 bases at V and 10 bases at J, with 18 bases between the two ends. The DNA of the CDR3 is TGTGCCAGTAGAACCCGGGACGACCGAAGAGCTTTCTTT. Translation gives CASRTRDDRRAFF.

The chain has TRBV28 and TRBJ2-7; TRBD2 matches 7 bases. The CDR3 is 15 residues long. V was pared by 2 bases and J by 1 base, with 5 bases of the junction left unmatched. Per the germline V gene, CDR1 is MDHEN and CDR2 is SYDVKM. For the CDR3, the DNA is TGTGCCAGCAGTTTAGGAGGGAGGGGATCCTACGAGCAGTACTTC. Amino acid sequence: CASSLGGRGSYEQYF.

The chain couples TRBV5-1 to TRBJ1-4, with 8 bases that match TRBD1. There are 13 residues in the CDR3. V lost 4 bases, J lost 5 bases, and 1 base stayed unmatched. Germline assignment: CDR1 SGHRS and CDR2 YFSETQ. CDR3 in amino acids: CASSTGGNEKLFF. As DNA, the CDR3 is TGCGCCAGCAGCACAGGGGGGAATGAAAAACTGTTTTTT.

The chain is built from TRBV7-6 and TRBJ2-7; D not resolved. The germline V gene encodes CDR1 SGHVS and CDR2 FNYEAQ. V gave up 5 bases and J gave up 3 bases, with 8 bases separating them. This CDR3 has 12 residues. Written as DNA, the CDR3 is TGTGCCAGCAGCCCGACTGGCTACGAGCAGTACTTC. It specifies CASSPTGYEQYF.

The chain links TRBV7-9 to TRBJ1-1; D not resolved. The V gene's germline CDR1 is SEHNR and CDR2 FQNEAQ (reference sequence). This CDR3 contains 12 residues. V was clipped by 9 bases and J by 1 base, with 9 bases between them. CDR3 coding DNA: TGTGCCAGTGATGTGGCGAACACTGAAGCTTTCTTT. This gives the protein CASDVANTEAFF.

This rearrangement joins TRBV6-1 to TRBJ1-2, with 7 bases fitting TRBD1. Germline CDR1 reads MNHNS; CDR2 reads SASEGT. This CDR3 is 13 amino acids long. Germline trimming cut 2 bases from V and 8 bases from J; bases unmatched to any gene: 5. This CDR3 is CASSERQGVGYTF. The CDR3, as DNA: TGTGCCAGCAGTGAACGCCAGGGGGTCGGCTACACCTTC.

The chain couples TRBV9 to TRBJ1-1; D not certain. From germline, CDR1 is SGDLS and CDR2 YYNGEE. V lost 4 bases and J lost 1, with 11 bases in between. This CDR3 has 14 amino acids. The CDR3 DNA reads TGTGCCAGCAGCACCCGGGTCACGAACACTGAAGCTTTCTTT. Its protein is CASSTRVTNTEAFF.

The chain links TRBV9 to TRBJ2-7; the match to TRBD1 covers 7 bases. The CDR3 totals 14 residues. V was pared by 0 bases and J by 2 bases, with 2 bases of the junction left unmatched. Germline CDR1 is SGDLS and CDR2 is YYNGEE. In nucleotides, the CDR3 is TGTGCCAGCAGCGTAGGAGGGACAGCCTACGAGCAGTACTTC. The encoded protein is CASSVGGTAYEQYF. Full variable domain (outside the CDR3, taken from reference TRBV9 and TRBJ2-7): DSGVTQTPKHLITATGQRVTLRCSPRSGDLSVYWYQQSLDQGLQFLIQYYNGEERAKGNILERFSAQQFPDLHSELNLSSLELGDSALYFCASSVGGTAYEQYFGPGTRLTVT.

The CDR3 sequence: CAISAGVWADTQYF. Written as DNA, the CDR3 is TGTGCCATCAGTGCCGGGGTGTGGGCAGATACGCAGTATTTT. V gene TRBV10-3 combines with J gene TRBJ2-3, with a tentative D call TRBD2 (5 bases). CDR1 is ENHRY, CDR2 SYGVKD, per germline. This CDR3 comprises 14 residues. Deletions cut 4 bases from V and 4 bases from J, with 12 bases between.

This chain links TRBV6-6 with TRBJ2-3; the D gene is possibly TRBD1 (5 bases). The length of the CDR3 is 16 residues. The germline V gene encodes CDR1 MNHNY and CDR2 SVGAGI (reference sequence). Trimming pared 8 bases from V and 2 bases from J, leaving 20 bases between. The CDR3 protein is CASCLTGGRATDTQYF. As DNA, the CDR3 is TGTGCCAGCTGCCTCACAGGCGGCAGAGCCACAGATACGCAGTATTTT.

The genes are TRBV7-3 and TRBJ1-1; 8 positions match TRBD1. This CDR3 comprises 17 residues. V trimming: 4 bases; J trimming: 1 base; junction bases outside the gene matches: 11. The germline CDR1 and CDR2 sequences are SGHTA and FQGTGA. CDR3 residues: CASSSRKGDRGNTEAFF. In DNA form, the CDR3 reads TGTGCCAGCAGCTCACGGAAGGGTGACAGGGGGAACACTGAAGCTTTCTTT.

The chain joins TRBV30 to TRBJ2-1, with 11 bases identical to TRBD2. This CDR3 is built from 14 residues. Germline V gene sequence: CDR1 GTSNPN, CDR2 SVGIG (reference sequence). With V trimmed by 8 bases and J by 0 bases, 3 bases remained unmatched. CDR3 nucleotide sequence: TGTGCCGGGACTAGCGGCAGCTCCTACAATGAGCAGTTCTTC. Protein: CAGTSGSSYNEQFF.

The J gene is TRBJ1-3, the V gene TRBV19; the match to TRBD1 covers 7 bases. Germline loops: CDR1 LNHDA, CDR2 SQIVND (reference sequence). V was clipped by 5 bases and J by 4 bases; unmatched bases: 5. The CDR3 has 14 residues. The chain's CDR3 is CASSRDRQGNTIYF. The CDR3, as DNA: TGTGCCAGTAGTCGGGACAGACAAGGAAACACCATATATTTT. Full variable domain (remainder filled in from reference TRBV19 and TRBJ1-3): DGGITQSPKYLFRKEGQNVTLSCEQNLNHDAMYWYRQDPGQGLRLIYYSQIVNDFQKGDIAEGYSVSREKKESFPLTVTSAQKNPTAFYLCASSRDRQGNTIYFGEGSWLTVV.

The chain carries TRBV6-5 and TRBJ1-5, with D possibly being TRBD1 (6 bases). Trimming pared 2 bases from V and 2 bases from J, leaving 10 bases between. The CDR3 loop spans 15 amino acids. The germline V gene encodes CDR1 MNHEY and CDR2 SVGAGI. The CDR3 region has the DNA TGTGCCAGCAGTTACGGGGGGGCGCGCAATCAGCCCCAGCATTTT. This encodes CASSYGGARNQPQHF.

V is TRBV15 and J is TRBJ2-7; TRBD2 aligns across 12 bases. The CDR3 runs to 16 residues. Trimming took 5 bases from V and 4 from J; bases not matched to a gene: 9. From germline, CDR1 is LNHNV and CDR2 YYDKDF (reference sequence). The CDR3 spells CATSPGTLAGGYEQYF. CDR3 nucleotides: TGTGCCACCAGCCCAGGTACCCTAGCGGGAGGGTACGAGCAGTACTTC.

This rearrangement joins TRBV5-1 to TRBJ2-2; D may be TRBD2 (6 bases). The CDR3 sequence is 16 residues long. Germline V gene data show CDR1 as SGHRS and CDR2 as YFSETQ. The ends were cut back, 1 base at V and 4 bases at J, with 14 bases in the middle. The CDR3 coding sequence is TGCGCCAGCAGCTTGTCGTTGGGGGGTGGCACCGGGGAGCTGTTTTTT. This encodes CASSLSLGGGTGELFF.

In this sample, this clone turned up a few times. V is TRBV27 and J is TRBJ2-7, with D perhaps being TRBD1 or TRBD2 (5 bases each). Trimming took off 6 bases at V and 7 bases at J, with 10 bases between the two ends. The CDR3 is made up of 11 amino acids. Germline CDR1 reads MNHEY; CDR2 reads SMNVEV (reference sequence). The CDR3 DNA sequence: TGTGCCAGCAGCGGGGACGGGGAGCAGTACTTC. This sequence encodes CASSGDGEQYF.

This clone showed up just once. This chain joins TRBV10-2 and TRBJ2-6; 12 bases are shared with TRBD1. CDR1 and CDR2 (germline): WSHSY, SAAADI. V was pared by 8 bases and J by 4 bases, with 3 bases of the junction left unmatched. There are 15 residues in the CDR3. Here the CDR3 reads CASGTGGVGANVLTF. The CDR3 DNA reads TGCGCCAGCGGGACAGGGGGCGTCGGGGCCAACGTCCTGACTTTC.

The rearrangement joins TRBV19 to TRBJ1-5, with D unclear. The length of the CDR3 is 15 residues. CDR1 LNHDA and CDR2 SQIVND come from the germline V gene (reference sequence). Trimming shortened V by 7 bases and J by 0 bases, and 13 bases separated the two germline ends. In DNA, the CDR3 is TGTGCCAGTACCCCCCTGGGTCATAGCAATCAGCCCCAGCATTTT. Amino acids: CASTPLGHSNQPQHF.

This chain joins TRBV7-9 and TRBJ2-7, with 9 bases matching TRBD1. Germline V CDR1 and CDR2: SEHNR, FQNEAQ (reference sequence). Germline trimming cut 5 bases from V and 5 bases from J; bases unmatched to any gene: 10. This CDR3 is built from 15 residues. The CDR3 DNA follows: TGTGCCAGCAGCCCACTCCGGGACAGGGACCACGAGCAGTACTTC. Translating gives CASSPLRDRDHEQYF.

The rearrangement uses TRBV29-1 and TRBJ2-7; 7 bases line up with TRBD1. CDR1 is SQVTM and CDR2 is ANQGSEA in the germline V gene. V lost 3 bases and J lost 3; bases outside the gene matches: 8. The CDR3 sequence is 14 residues long. The CDR3 DNA is TGCAGCGTTGAGCGGACAGGTACTAGCTACGAGCAGTACTTC. This codes for CSVERTGTSYEQYF.

This chain connects TRBV10-3 to TRBJ2-3; D is ambiguous. Trimming shortened V by 8 bases and J by 0 bases, and 3 bases separated the two germline ends. Germline assignment: CDR1 ENHRY and CDR2 SYGVKD. The CDR3 contains 11 residues. Here the CDR3 reads CAISSTDTQYF. The DNA of the CDR3 is TGTGCCATCTCGAGCACAGATACGCAGTATTTT.

V is TRBV7-9 and J is TRBJ2-3, with 8 bases matching TRBD2. J was trimmed by 4 bases and V by 1 base; bases with no gene match: 10. The CDR3 consists of 17 residues. CDR1 is SEHNR, CDR2 FQNEAQ, per germline (reference sequence). The DNA of the CDR3 is TGTGCCAGCAGCTTAGACGTAAGAGCGGGAGAACCAGATACGCAGTATTTT. This translates into CASSLDVRAGEPDTQYF.

J is TRBJ1-5 and V is TRBV27; TRBD1 might be the D (6 bases). CDR1 is MNHEY, CDR2 SMNVEV, per germline (reference sequence). Trimming took 0 bases from V and 0 from J, leaving 9 bases between them. The CDR3 is 16 residues long. DNA for the CDR3: TGTGCCAGCAGTTTATCGGGGGGACATAGCAATCAGCCCCAGCATTTT. This codes for CASSLSGGHSNQPQHF.